This is a list of T cell receptor beta chains from one sample in a study of CD8+ T cells in alopecia areata. Profiled with immunoSEQ multiplex PCR; TCRdb holds only in-frame clones, not every one. This table holds about 180,000 clones, 50% to 75% found once. Sequenced here: CD4+ T cells sorted from blood, sampled at week 0. These receptors all come from a human donor with alopecia areata. Both conserved end residues are part of each CDR3. D genes are given only for firm matches. Only part of the rows carry a size: once, few, many, or a class if the clone is expanded.

clone_size	v_call	cdr3_length	j_call	d_call	cdr3_aa	cdr3_nt
-	TRBV4-1	14	TRBJ1-6	-	CASSQGQLTSPLHF	TGCGCCAGCAGCCAAGGACAGTTAACCTCACCCCTCCACTTT
-	TRBV4-2	20	TRBJ2-1	TRBD2	CASSQDAGASGGALYNEQFF	TGTGCCAGCAGCCAAGATGCCGGGGCTAGCGGGGGGGCCTTGTACAATGAGCAGTTCTTC
-	TRBV2	11	TRBJ1-1	-	CASSVLAEAFF	TGTGCCAGCAGTGTCCTCGCTGAAGCTTTCTTT
few	TRBV29-1	14	TRBJ2-5	-	CSVEDRTLWETQYF	TGCAGCGTTGAAGACAGGACATTGTGGGAGACCCAGTACTTC
-	TRBV6-1	14	TRBJ1-5	-	CASSVGGSNQPQHF	TGTGCCAGCAGTGTAGGGGGTAGCAATCAGCCCCAGCATTTT
-	TRBV30	13	TRBJ2-2	TRBD2	CAWRGGSTGELFF	TGTGCCTGGCGGGGAGGGTCCACCGGGGAGCTGTTTTTT
-	TRBV29-1	14	TRBJ2-3	TRBD2	CSAPPVAGTDTQYF	TGCAGCGCTCCGCCGGTAGCGGGGACAGATACGCAGTATTTT
-	TRBV4-2	13	TRBJ1-5	-	CASSRRGDQPQHF	TGTGCCAGCAGCCGGCGGGGGGATCAGCCCCAGCATTTT
few	TRBV10-3	14	TRBJ2-7	-	CAITTTPSTYEQYF	TGTGCCATAACGACTACACCATCTACCTACGAGCAGTACTTC
-	TRBV30	10	TRBJ1-2	-	CALDLGGYTF	TGTGCCTTGGATCTGGGGGGCTACACCTTC
-	TRBV6-6	16	TRBJ1-1	-	CASSYAVGRQNTEAFF	TGTGCCAGCAGTTACGCAGTTGGGAGGCAGAACACTGAAGCTTTCTTT
few	TRBV29-1	11	TRBJ1-1	TRBD1	CSGRGLTEAFF	TGCAGCGGCAGGGGGCTTACTGAAGCTTTCTTT
few	TRBV6-1	14	TRBJ2-5	-	CASSEARGVGTQYF	TGTGCCAGCAGTGAAGCAAGAGGGGTAGGGACCCAGTACTTC
few	TRBV6-5	12	TRBJ2-5	-	CASRTVQETQYF	TGTGCCAGCCGGACAGTCCAAGAGACCCAGTACTTC
-	TRBV30	13	TRBJ1-5	-	CAWSVRPNQPQHF	TGTGCCTGGAGTGTACGGCCAAATCAGCCCCAGCATTTT
-	TRBV10-3	12	TRBJ1-5	-	CAISQGYQPQHF	TGTGCCATCAGTCAGGGGTATCAGCCCCAGCATTTT
-	TRBV30	15	TRBJ2-1	TRBD1	CAFNSGTGAYNEQFF	TGTGCCTTCAATTCCGGGACAGGGGCCTACAATGAGCAGTTCTTC
-	TRBV28	12	TRBJ2-1	-	CASSRTGYEQFF	TGTGCCAGCAGTCGAACAGGGTATGAGCAGTTCTTC
-	TRBV25-1	15	TRBJ2-2	TRBD2	CASSADAGDAGELFF	TGTGCCAGCAGTGCAGACGCGGGGGACGCCGGGGAGCTGTTTTTT
-	TRBV7-9	13	TRBJ2-5	-	CASSFAGRGTQYF	TGTGCCAGCAGCTTCGCAGGTCGCGGGACCCAGTACTTC
-	TRBV11-2	18	TRBJ2-3	-	CASSLLGGRLRGTDTQYF	TGTGCCAGCAGCTTACTCGGCGGTCGACTGCGAGGCACAGATACGCAGTATTTT
-	TRBV30	16	TRBJ2-3	TRBD2	CAWSRTSGGGTDTQYF	TGTGCCTGGAGCAGGACTAGCGGGGGGGGTACAGATACGCAGTATTTT
-	TRBV6-4	15	TRBJ2-1	TRBD2	CASSSGTSSLYEQFF	TGTGCCAGCAGCTCCGGGACTAGCTCTCTCTATGAGCAGTTCTTC
few	TRBV6-5	14	TRBJ2-4	-	CASSPQLAKNIQYF	TGTGCCAGCAGCCCCCAGCTAGCCAAAAACATTCAGTACTTC